These T cell receptor beta chains were read from a single sample in a study of CD8+ T cells in alopecia areata. Generated by immunoSEQ multiplex PCR, the TCRdb table keeps only in-frame clones and is missing some. The sample includes about 200,000 clones, under 40% seen only once; the top ten take 0.48%. The sample was CD4+ T cells sorted from blood, taken between weeks 30 and 35, from a patient treated with tofacitinib. All receptors derive from a human donor with alopecia areata. The CDR3 runs from the conserved cysteine through the conserved F or W. Each record gives: CDR3 DNA, CDR3 protein, clone size, D gene, J gene, V gene. D genes are given only for firm matches. Size is omitted from some rows. Given values are once, few, many or a class for expanded clones.

DNA: TGCACCATCGTGCCCCAGCATTTT; CDR3: CTIVPQHF; size: .; D: .; J: TRBJ1-5; V: TRBV1
DNA: TGTGCCAGCAGCACTCAGACTGAAGCTTTCTTT; CDR3: CASSTQTEAFF; size: .; D: .; J: TRBJ1-1; V: TRBV6-5
DNA: TGTGCCAGCAGTTACTCCCCCAGGGGGAACGACGAGCAGTACTTC; CDR3: CASSYSPRGNDEQYF; size: .; D: TRBD1; J: TRBJ2-7; V: TRBV6-6
DNA: TGTGCCAGCAGCTTTAGTTCGGCCAACAATGAGCAGTTCTTC; CDR3: CASSFSSANNEQFF; size: many; D: .; J: TRBJ2-1; V: TRBV7-6
DNA: TGCAGCCCGGTTCGGGGAAATACGCAGTATTTT; CDR3: CSPVRGNTQYF; size: few; D: .; J: TRBJ2-3; V: TRBV29-1
DNA: TGCGCCAGCTGGCGGGGCAGCGGCGGGGAGCTGTTTTTT; CDR3: CASWRGSGGELFF; size: few; D: .; J: TRBJ2-2; V: TRBV5-1
DNA: TGCGCCAGCAGCCCGGGACAGGGAACGAACACTGAAGCTTTCTTT; CDR3: CASSPGQGTNTEAFF; size: few; D: TRBD1; J: TRBJ1-1; V: TRBV5-1
DNA: TGCGCCAGCAGCCAAGATTTTGGACAGCCCCAGCATTTT; CDR3: CASSQDFGQPQHF; size: .; D: .; J: TRBJ1-5; V: TRBV4-1
DNA: TGTGCCAGCAACCCGGGACTAGCGGGAGGAGAGACCCAGTACTTC; CDR3: CASNPGLAGGETQYF; size: few; D: TRBD2; J: TRBJ2-5; V: TRBV7-9
DNA: TGTGCCAGCAGTCAGGGACACGGAGTTAATTCACCCCTCCACTTT; CDR3: CASSQGHGVNSPLHF; size: .; D: .; J: TRBJ1-6; V: TRBV2
DNA: TGTGCCAGCAGCTTGCAGACAAGGAGGGGCTACACCTTC; CDR3: CASSLQTRRGYTF; size: .; D: .; J: TRBJ1-2; V: TRBV5-4
DNA: TGTGCCAGCAGCTTAATCGGGCGACTAGCGGGAGATCGGCCAGATACGCAGTATTTT; CDR3: CASSLIGRLAGDRPDTQYF; size: .; D: TRBD2; J: TRBJ2-3; V: TRBV7-3
DNA: TGTGCCAGCTCCAGTTCGGAGACCCAGTACTTC; CDR3: CASSSSETQYF; size: few; D: .; J: TRBJ2-5; V: TRBV9
DNA: TGCAGCGTTGACGGGGCGGGGAACACAGATACGCAGTATTTT; CDR3: CSVDGAGNTDTQYF; size: few; D: .; J: TRBJ2-3; V: TRBV29-1
DNA: TGTGCCAGCAGCTCCGACCGAGGGGGAAAAGATCAGCCCCAGCATTTT; CDR3: CASSSDRGGKDQPQHF; size: .; D: .; J: TRBJ1-5; V: TRBV7-9
DNA: TGTGCCAGCAGTGAGCGGGAGGGACCCGGACAGCCCCAGCATTTT; CDR3: CASSEREGPGQPQHF; size: few; D: .; J: TRBJ1-5; V: TRBV6-1
DNA: TGCAGCGTTGATATAGGGCTGCCTCAAGCTTTCTTT; CDR3: CSVDIGLPQAFF; size: .; D: .; J: TRBJ1-1; V: TRBV29-1
DNA: TGTGCTAGTGGTTCCGGACAGGGAAGAGAGACGCAGTATTTT; CDR3: CASGSGQGRETQYF; size: few; D: TRBD1; J: TRBJ2-3; V: TRBV12-5
DNA: TGTGCCAGCAGCGCCCAACGGACAGGGAACACTGAAGCTTTCTTT; CDR3: CASSAQRTGNTEAFF; size: few; D: TRBD1; J: TRBJ1-1; V: TRBV2
DNA: TGTGCCTGGTCTTTCGTAAGCACTGAAGCTTTCTTT; CDR3: CAWSFVSTEAFF; size: .; D: .; J: TRBJ1-1; V: TRBV30
DNA: TGTGCCAGCAGCTTAACGGGGGTCGGTGAGCAGTTCTTC; CDR3: CASSLTGVGEQFF; size: once; D: .; J: TRBJ2-1; V: TRBV7-9
DNA: TGTGCCAGTGGGCAGGGAAGTGTCACTGAAGCTTTCTTT; CDR3: CASGQGSVTEAFF; size: few; D: .; J: TRBJ1-1; V: TRBV19
DNA: TGTGCCAGCAGCGCCACCACGGGACAGGTCTACGAGCAGTACTTC; CDR3: CASSATTGQVYEQYF; size: few; D: TRBD1; J: TRBJ2-7; V: TRBV5-6
DNA: TGTGCCAGCTCACAATCGACAGGGTCAACGCAGTATTTT; CDR3: CASSQSTGSTQYF; size: .; D: TRBD1; J: TRBJ2-3; V: TRBV18
DNA: TGTGCCAGCAGTACCCAAGAACAGAGCTACGAGCAGTACTTC; CDR3: CASSTQEQSYEQYF; size: .; D: .; J: TRBJ2-7; V: TRBV2
DNA: TGCAGCGGGAAACTAGCCACTAGCACAGATACGCAGTATTTT; CDR3: CSGKLATSTDTQYF; size: .; D: .; J: TRBJ2-3; V: TRBV29-1
DNA: TGTGCCAGTAGTATAGATCGACAGGGTGTGAGGCCCCAGCATTTT; CDR3: CASSIDRQGVRPQHF; size: .; D: TRBD1; J: TRBJ1-5; V: TRBV19
DNA: TGTGCCAGCAGTGCCGGGACAGGGGCCAAAAACATTCAGTACTTC; CDR3: CASSAGTGAKNIQYF; size: .; D: TRBD1; J: TRBJ2-4; V: TRBV6-1
DNA: TGTGCCAGTAGTCCAAGACGGCAAGGCGGTGAGCAGTTCTTC; CDR3: CASSPRRQGGEQFF; size: few; D: .; J: TRBJ2-1; V: TRBV19
DNA: TGTGCCAGCACCACTGGCGTAGATGGAAACATTCAGTACTTC; CDR3: CASTTGVDGNIQYF; size: many; D: .; J: TRBJ2-4; V: TRBV5-6
DNA: TGTGCCAGCAGCCTAGGGGCGGGAGGGTCCTACGAGCAGTACTTC; CDR3: CASSLGAGGSYEQYF; size: few; D: TRBD2; J: TRBJ2-7; V: TRBV9
DNA: TGTGCCAGCAGCCCCCCCCAGCTGAGGACCCTAGCGAACACCGGGGAGCTGTTTTTT; CDR3: CASSPPQLRTLANTGELFF; size: many; D: .; J: TRBJ2-2; V: TRBV9
DNA: TGCAGCGTTGTCGGAAATACCTACGAGCAGTACTTC; CDR3: CSVVGNTYEQYF; size: .; D: .; J: TRBJ2-7; V: TRBV29-1
DNA: TGTGCCTGGAGTCAGTCTTACGAGCAGTACTTC; CDR3: CAWSQSYEQYF; size: few; D: .; J: TRBJ2-7; V: TRBV30
DNA: TGTGCCAGCAGTTACGACACGACAGGCCGGAACACTGAAGCTTTCTTT; CDR3: CASSYDTTGRNTEAFF; size: few; D: .; J: TRBJ1-1; V: TRBV6-5
DNA: TGTGCCAGCAGCTTACAGGGGGACTATGGCTACACCTTC; CDR3: CASSLQGDYGYTF; size: few; D: TRBD1; J: TRBJ1-2; V: TRBV11-2
DNA: TGTGCCAGCAGCTTAGGGTCCGTTTATGGCTACACCTTC; CDR3: CASSLGSVYGYTF; size: few; D: .; J: TRBJ1-2; V: TRBV7-9